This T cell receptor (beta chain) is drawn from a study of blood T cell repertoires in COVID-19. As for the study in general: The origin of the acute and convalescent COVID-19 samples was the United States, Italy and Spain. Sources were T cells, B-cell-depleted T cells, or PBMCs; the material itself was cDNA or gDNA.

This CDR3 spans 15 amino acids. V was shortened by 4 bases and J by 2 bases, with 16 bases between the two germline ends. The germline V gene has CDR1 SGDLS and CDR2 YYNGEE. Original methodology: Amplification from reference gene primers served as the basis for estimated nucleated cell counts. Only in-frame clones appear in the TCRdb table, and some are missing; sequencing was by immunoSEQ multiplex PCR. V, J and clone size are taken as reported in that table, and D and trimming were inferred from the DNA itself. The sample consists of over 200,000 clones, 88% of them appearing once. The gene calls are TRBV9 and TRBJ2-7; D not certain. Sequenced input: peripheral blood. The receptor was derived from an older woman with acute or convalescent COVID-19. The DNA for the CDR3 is TGTGCCAGCAGCCGCGCCGGAGCCTTAACCTACGAGCAGTACTTC. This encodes CASSRAGALTYEQYF.